The 15 T cell receptor beta chains presented below share a single source sample, sequenced in a study of T-cell reconstitution after alpha-beta-depleted transplantation in children. It was with unique molecular identifiers that the TCRbeta library was prepared. In TCRdb, the PCR reads were re-called with MiXCR into one record per CDR3 protein. Counted here are hundreds of thousands of distinct CDR3 sequences, about 10% occurring once; the ten biggest clones make up 2% to 2.5%. Sequenced here: PBMCs, sampled before TCRalphabeta/CD19-depleted stem cell transplant. These receptors came from a child aged 2 to 15 with inherited bone marrow failure, due to receive a stem cell transplant.

This clonotype was observed many times. Germline is not matched at one junction end, which may reflect a read error. V usage is TRBV5-4 and J usage is TRBJ2-3, with D tentatively TRBD2 (5 bases). CDR1 is SGHNT, CDR2 YYREEE, per germline (reference sequence). The CDR3 has 13 amino acids. Written as DNA, the CDR3 is TGTGCCAGCAGCTTGCGTGGGGAGTTCCAAGTATCATTT. Translation: CASSLRGEFQVSF.

This clonotype appeared many times. The V gene is TRBV5-1, the J gene TRBJ2-7; D is unresolved. V lost 0 bases and J 6 bases, leaving 13 bases between the germline ends. Per the germline V gene, CDR1 is SGHRS and CDR2 is YFSETQ. The CDR3 runs 14 residues. CDR3 in amino acids: CASSLDGFRGEQYF. For the CDR3, the DNA is TGCGCCAGCAGCTTGGATGGGTTCCGAGGCGAGCAGTACTTC.

This clonotype was seen repeatedly, ten times or more. The chain has TRBV12-3 or TRBV12-4 and TRBJ2-1; 9 nucleotides line up with TRBD1. Trimming at V came to 5 bases and at J to 4 bases, leaving 6 bases not matched to a gene. The CDR3 has 15 amino acids. CDR3 DNA: TGTGCCAGCAGTCTCCGGGACAGGGTTTACAATGAGCAGTTCTTC. It specifies CASSLRDRVYNEQFF.

The chain is built from TRBV5-1 and TRBJ1-6, with 9 bases identical to TRBD1. The junction had 8 bases not matched to a gene; V was cut back by 0 bases and J by 10 bases. From germline, CDR1 is SGHRS and CDR2 YFSETQ. CDR3 size: 16 residues. The CDR3 loop is CASSLVVGTGTSPLHF. Written as DNA, the CDR3 is TGCGCCAGCAGCTTGGTTGTCGGGACAGGGACATCACCCCTCCACTTT.

This clonotype was counted at least ten times. The chain carries TRBV6-2 or TRBV6-3 and TRBJ1-3; weak D call: TRBD1 (5 bases). The CDR3 is 13 residues long. Per germline, CDR1 MNHEY and CDR2 SVGEGT. V was shortened by 7 bases and J by 2 bases, with 9 bases between the two germline ends. The CDR3 coding sequence is TGTGCCAGCATCCGGGACCCTGGAAACACCATATATTTT. It translates to CASIRDPGNTIYF.

This clonotype has a count of ten or more. The chain employs TRBV7-2 and TRBJ1-6, with 7 nucleotides matching TRBD1. V was pared by 4 bases and J by 7 bases, with 1 base of the junction left unmatched. Germline lookup yields CDR1 SGHTA and CDR2 FQGNSA. CDR3 length: 13 residues. CDR3 sequence: CASSSRGNSPLHF. CDR3 coding DNA: TGTGCCAGCAGCTCCAGGGGGAATTCACCCCTCCACTTT.

This clonotype appeared many times. The rearrangement joins TRBV7-8 to TRBJ2-1; D ambiguous. Germline V gives CDR1 SGHVS, CDR2 FQNEAQ. The CDR3 totals 14 residues. V lost 3 bases to trimming and J lost 5 bases, with 11 bases between them. The DNA of the CDR3 is TGTGCCAGCAGCTTGACTGCCAGCAACAATGAGCAGTTCTTC. It translates to CASSLTASNNEQFF.

This clonotype occurred many times. The J gene is TRBJ2-1, the V gene TRBV27; 8 bases agree with TRBD2. CDR1 is MNHEY, CDR2 SMNVEV, per germline (reference sequence). This CDR3 has 17 amino acids. V was clipped by 2 bases and J by 8 bases; unmatched bases: 14. The CDR3 DNA follows: TGTGCCAGCAGTTTAGGCCTCCCAGCGGGAGTGTTCGATGAGCAGTTCTTC. It translates to CASSLGLPAGVFDEQFF.

This clonotype has ten or more counts. V and J are TRBV5-1 and TRBJ1-4, with D possibly being TRBD1 (6 bases). The CDR3 length is 13 residues. Germline loops: CDR1 SGHRS, CDR2 YFSETQ. Deletions cut 0 bases from V and 8 bases from J, with 8 bases between. The CDR3 DNA follows: TGCGCCAGCAGCTTGGCAGGGGAAGAAAAACTGTTTTTT. Residues: CASSLAGEEKLFF.

As concerns this clonotype: Compared with germline, one end of the junction differs, possibly owing to a read error. The chain has TRBV12-3 or TRBV12-4 and TRBJ2-5; maybe TRBD2 (6 bases). The CDR3 loop spans 19 amino acids. In DNA form, the CDR3 reads TGTACCAGCAGTTTAGCGCCCGGGGATTGGGGAGGCGGACGAGAGACCCAGTACTTC. It translates to CTSSLAPGDWGGGRETQYF.

This clonotype was seen more than once but under ten times. CDR3 nucleotides: TGTGCCAGCAGCGTCCTAGCGATCTCCTACGAGCAGTACTTC. Its translation: CASSVLAISYEQYF. The chain has TRBV9 and TRBJ2-7; D possibly corresponds to TRBD2 (6 bases). Germline V CDR1 and CDR2: SGDLS, YYNGEE. The germline V and J ends were trimmed by 2 bases and 0 bases, with 9 bases remaining between them. The CDR3 totals 14 residues. Combining the CDR3 with reference TRBV9 and TRBJ2-7 gives the whole variable domain DSGVTQTPKHLITATGQRVTLRCSPRSGDLSVYWYQQSLDQGLQFLIQYYNGEERAKGNILERFSAQQFPDLHSELNLSSLELGDSALYFCASSVLAISYEQYFGPGTRLTVT.

This clonotype was detected ten times or more. The J gene is TRBJ2-3, the V gene TRBV27; no clear D. V was clipped by 6 bases and J by 7 bases, with 8 bases between them. Per germline, CDR1 MNHEY and CDR2 SMNVEV (reference sequence). The CDR3 covers 11 residues. CDR3 nucleotides: TGTGCCAGCAGCCCTGGGCATACGCAGTATTTT. Translated: CASSPGHTQYF.

This CDR3 reads CATTSLAGEGNEQFF. The DNA of the CDR3 is TGTGCCACCACCTCCCTAGCGGGAGAAGGGAATGAGCAGTTCTTC. This sequence joins TRBV27 and TRBJ2-1; 10 bases align to TRBD2. V was clipped by 10 bases and J by 7 bases; unmatched bases: 13. The CDR3 runs to 15 residues. Germline lookup yields CDR1 MNHEY and CDR2 SMNVEV (reference sequence).

Ten or more counts support this clonotype. The rearrangement joins TRBV10-3 to TRBJ2-1, with D tentatively TRBD1 (5 bases). Germline values: CDR1 ENHRY, CDR2 SYGVKD. V was pared by 5 bases and J by 3 bases, with 11 bases between. The CDR3 length is 14 residues. CDR3 nucleotides: TGTGCCATCAGTTCCCGAGACAGCTACAATGAGCAGTTCTTC. Amino acids: CAISSRDSYNEQFF.

This clonotype was picked up many times. V and J are TRBV12-3 or TRBV12-4 and TRBJ2-7, with D maybe TRBD2 (7 bases). The CDR3 totals 14 residues. The V gene lost 7 bases and the J gene lost 5 bases, with 18 bases spanning the gap. CDR3 bases: TGTGCCAGCACCGTGGGGGGGGCCTACAACGAGCAGTACTTC. Its protein is CASTVGGAYNEQYF.